What follows describes a single T cell receptor (beta chain). The target antigen is unknown. The data stem from a study of response to subunit inactivated influenza vaccine. Study-wide results and limits: Researchers suggested that each seasonal influenza vaccination recruits few new T cells.

The CDR3 spans 13 residues. The V gene end was trimmed by 6 bases and the J gene end by 9 bases; junction bases not matched to a gene: 8. TCRdb ran MiXCR on the RT-PCR reads and lists one entry per CDR3 protein. The sample lists about 530,000 distinct CDR3 sequences; approximately 12% were seen once. This chain links TRBV12-3 or TRBV12-4 with TRBJ2-1; TRBD1 matches at 7 bases. The sequenced sample was PBMCs from blood, obtained around seven weeks after vaccination. This TCR derives from a man aged 50-60 years who received an inactivated influenza vaccine. The CDR3 reads CASRRYEGAEQFF. The CDR3 coding sequence is TGTGCCAGCAGAAGATATGAGGGGGCTGAGCAGTTCTTC.